The 19 T cell receptor beta chains given below trace back to one sample, sequenced in a study of T-cell memory formation after mild COVID-19. TCRdb processed the 5' RACE reads anew with MiXCR; each CDR3 protein has one entry. The sample consists of around 300,000 distinct CDR3 sequences, around 15% of them appearing once. Sequencing was carried out using PBMCs or a T cell subset sorted from them (not recorded which). These receptors came from a young man who had mild COVID-19 (a few samples of this study predate the infection). Cell type and time point are not known.

This clonotype has a handful of counts. V is TRBV9 and J is TRBJ2-2; 7 bases align to TRBD2. The CDR3 has 15 residues. Trimming at V came to 2 bases and at J to 4 bases, leaving 5 bases not matched to a gene. The germline CDR1 and CDR2 sequences are SGDLS and YYNGEE. DNA of the CDR3: TGTGCCAGCAGCGTCTCGGGGGGTATCACCGGGGAGCTGTTTTTT. Residues: CASSVSGGITGELFF.

This clonotype has at least ten counts. The chain uses TRBV6-5 and TRBJ2-4; possibly TRBD1 or TRBD2 for D (5 bases each). The germline V gene encodes CDR1 MNHEY and CDR2 SVGAGI. V lost 7 bases and J 6 bases, leaving 13 bases between the germline ends. The CDR3 runs 13 residues. CDR3 protein: CASTEGMRNIQYF. The CDR3 bases are TGTGCCAGCACTGAGGGGATGCGAAACATTCAGTACTTC.

There are a few counts of this clonotype. The chain employs TRBV20-1 and TRBJ2-7; D perhaps matches TRBD1 (5 bases). The CDR3 runs to 14 residues. Between the trimmed V and J ends, which lost 6 bases and 5 bases, there was a span of 20 bases. Germline V gene sequence: CDR1 DFQATT, CDR2 SNEGSKA (reference sequence). The CDR3: CSAQNPSSGNEQYV. The CDR3 DNA is TGCAGTGCCCAAAATCCTTCGTCAGGGAACGAGCAGTACGTC.

This chain links TRBV5-4 with TRBJ1-2, with D perhaps matching TRBD1 (6 bases). This CDR3 spans 14 amino acids. Germline loops: CDR1 SGHNT, CDR2 YYREEE (reference sequence). V was trimmed by 4 bases and J by 7 bases, leaving 17 bases between them. CDR3 in DNA: TGTGCCAGCAGCGTCGGACAGCGTTTCTCTGGCTACACCTTC. Its translation is CASSVGQRFSGYTF.

The table lists this clonotype with a count of one. J is TRBJ1-1 and V is TRBV4-1, with 7 bases that match TRBD1. Germline lookup yields CDR1 MGHRA and CDR2 YSYEKL. Unmatched junction bases numbered 4, after V lost 3 bases and J lost 3 bases. The CDR3 has 14 residues. CDR3 in amino acids: CASSQQDRDTEAFF. The DNA of the CDR3 is TGCGCCAGCAGCCAGCAAGACAGGGACACTGAAGCTTTCTTT.

This clonotype has only one observation. The chain uses TRBV27 and TRBJ1-6; D is unclear. Per the germline V gene, CDR1 is MNHEY and CDR2 is SMNVEV (reference sequence). V lost 0 bases to trimming and J lost 6 bases, with 12 bases between them. The CDR3 has 16 residues. The DNA of the CDR3 is TGTGCCAGCAGTTTATCGACGGCAGGTCGTAATTCACCCCTCCACTTT. Its translation: CASSLSTAGRNSPLHF.

The rearrangement uses TRBV20-1 and TRBJ2-5, with D possibly called TRBD1 or TRBD2 (5 bases each). Germline V gene data show CDR1 as DFQATT and CDR2 as SNEGSKA (reference sequence). This CDR3 spans 11 amino acids. The CDR3 loop is CRARGGETQYF. As DNA, the CDR3 is TGCAGGGCGAGGGGTGGCGAGACCCAGTACTTC.

Only a few counts were recorded for this clonotype. The chain has TRBV12-3 or TRBV12-4 and TRBJ2-2; D ambiguous. V dropped 6 bases and J dropped 2 bases, with 13 bases sitting between them. This CDR3 is built from 15 residues. The CDR3: CASSPFISNTGELFF. In DNA, the CDR3 is TGTGCCAGCAGCCCCTTCATCAGTAACACCGGGGAGCTGTTTTTT.

The chain couples TRBV5-1 to TRBJ2-7; 7 bases match TRBD1. Losses at the gene ends were 4 bases for V and 2 bases for J; bases not matched to a gene: 6. Germline CDR1 reads SGHRS; CDR2 reads YFSETQ. The CDR3 length is 14 residues. The CDR3 DNA follows: TGCGCCAGCAGCCAACCGGGACAGACCTACGAGCAGTACTTC. Its protein product is CASSQPGQTYEQYF.

The chain has TRBV6-7 and TRBJ1-2, with D possibly TRBD1 on 6 matching bases. TRBV6-7 is classed as an ORF, of uncertain function. V lost 8 bases to trimming and J lost 3 bases, with 10 bases between them. CDR3 length: 12 residues. CDR3 sequence (DNA): TGTGCCAGCCGGGGGCGGCACTATGGCTACACCTTC. It translates to CASRGRHYGYTF.

The chain joins TRBV20-1 to TRBJ1-2, with 8 positions matching TRBD1. V shed 2 bases and J 4 bases; nucleotides not matched to a gene: 9. The V gene's germline CDR1 is DFQATT and CDR2 SNEGSKA (reference sequence). This CDR3 is built from 15 residues. The CDR3 spells CSARLPGDRPYGYTF. The CDR3 coding sequence is TGCAGTGCTAGATTACCGGGGGACAGGCCCTATGGCTACACCTTC.

The V gene is TRBV3-1, the J gene TRBJ2-3; no reliable D call. V was cut by 1 base and J by 6 bases, with 8 bases left in between. Germline V CDR1 and CDR2: LGHDT, YNNKEL (reference sequence). This CDR3 region has 13 residues. In DNA, the CDR3 is TGTGCCAGCAGCCAAGGGAGAGTGGATACGCAGTATTTT. Protein product: CASSQGRVDTQYF.

The chain carries TRBV10-3 and TRBJ2-3; 8 bases are a match to TRBD1. CDR3 size: 12 residues. Germline lookup yields CDR1 ENHRY and CDR2 SYGVKD. Trimming at V came to 6 bases and at J to 7 bases, leaving 3 bases not matched to a gene. CDR3 in amino acids: CAISDRGYTQYF. CDR3 nucleotide sequence: TGTGCCATCAGCGACAGGGGATATACGCAGTATTTT.

The DNA of the CDR3 is TGTGCCAGCAGCATAGGAGCGTCATCGTTTCCGGGCCTCCGGGGGAGGACTGAAGCTTTCTTT. Translating it yields CASSIGASSFPGLRGRTEAFF. The chain combines TRBV21-1 with TRBJ1-1. TRBV21-1 is marked as a pseudogene. This CDR3 spans 21 amino acids.

The chain has TRBV27 and TRBJ2-2; 11 positions match TRBD1. This CDR3 has 15 residues. V shed 6 bases and J 6 bases; nucleotides not matched to a gene: 6. Germline V gives CDR1 MNHEY, CDR2 SMNVEV (reference sequence). CDR3 protein: CASRRDRGYPGELFF. CDR3 bases: TGTGCCAGCAGAAGGGACAGGGGGTATCCCGGGGAGCTGTTTTTT.

V and J are TRBV7-2 and TRBJ1-2; perhaps TRBD1 as D (6 bases). Germline-derived CDR1 and CDR2 are SGHTA and FQGNSA. The V end lost 0 bases, the J end lost 10 bases, and 18 bases lay between the germline ends. The CDR3 loop spans 15 amino acids. CDR3 DNA sequence: TGTGCCAGCAGCTTAGCGGGGGGGCTACAGTTACTCTACACCTTC. Its translation: CASSLAGGLQLLYTF.

The V gene is TRBV7-2, the J gene TRBJ1-5, with a tentative D call TRBD1 (5 bases). The V and J ends lost 5 bases and 7 bases respectively, with 18 bases between them. Per germline, CDR1 SGHTA and CDR2 FQGNSA. CDR3 size: 15 residues. The CDR3 reads CASSRWQGGGQPQHF. CDR3 coding DNA: TGTGCCAGCAGCCGCTGGCAGGGCGGTGGCCAGCCCCAGCATTTT.

The chain joins TRBV20-1 to TRBJ2-7, with D possibly TRBD1 on 5 matching bases. This CDR3 contains 13 residues. Germline V lookup: CDR1 DFQATT, CDR2 SNEGSKA (reference sequence). V dropped 6 bases and J dropped 6 bases, with 18 bases sitting between them. Here the CDR3 reads CSATGQGPSEQYF. CDR3 coding DNA: TGCAGTGCAACGGGCCAGGGTCCCAGCGAGCAGTACTTC.

The rearrangement uses TRBV4-3 and TRBJ1-6, with D unclear. The CDR3 has 12 amino acids. The V gene's germline CDR1 is LGHNA and CDR2 YSLEER. Trimming cost V 1 base and J 15 bases, with 10 bases left between them. As DNA, the CDR3 is TGCGCCAGCAGCCAAGTTAGGAGCATCCTCCACTTT. It yields the protein CASSQVRSILHF.